A selection of T cell receptor beta chains follows, all from one sample in a study of early T cells in non-severe SARS-CoV-2 infection. Using its own MiXCR run on the 5' RACE reads, TCRdb lists one record per CDR3 protein. Of roughly 56,000 distinct CDR3 sequences listed, over 9.5% were seen once; the top ten hold 9.5% to 10%. Sequencing was done on a sample of whole blood. Every receptor here comes from an adult who was a healthcare worker with PCR-confirmed SARS-CoV-2 infection or an uninfected control (not recorded which). Each CDR3 is given with its conserved first and last residue. The order of the fields is CDR3 DNA, CDR3 protein, D gene, J gene, V gene, clone size. A D gene is named only where the DNA matches it firmly. Expanded clones are given a class, and other clones once, few, many or no size at all.

TGTGCCAGCAGTTCTGACTGGGATTCGGAGCAGTACTTC	CASSSDWDSEQYF	-	TRBJ2-7	TRBV27	many
TGCGCCAGCAGCCAAGATGGGGGCGCGGACACTGAAGCTTTCTTT	CASSQDGGADTEAFF	-	TRBJ1-1	TRBV4-3	few
TGTGCCAGCAGCAAGACAGGGCGCGAGCAGTACTTC	CASSKTGREQYF	TRBD1	TRBJ2-7	TRBV7-9	-
TGCGCCAGCAGCCAAGAGGCCAGCACAGATACGCAGTATTTT	CASSQEASTDTQYF	-	TRBJ2-3	TRBV4-1	once
TGTGCCAGCTCGTCTGCGGGAGGCCCCGGGGAGCTGTTTTTT	CASSSAGGPGELFF	TRBD2	TRBJ2-2	TRBV6-1	-
TGTGCCAGCAGCAATCCGGATTTGTCTCCCTACAATGAGCAGTTCTTC	CASSNPDLSPYNEQFF	-	TRBJ2-1	TRBV21-1	-
TGTGCCAGCAGCTTACAAGCGGGTGAGCAGTACTTC	CASSLQAGEQYF	-	TRBJ2-7	TRBV5-4	few
TGTGCCAGCAGTTTTAACAGGCCTAACACCGGGGAGCTTTTTTTT	CASSFNRPNTGELFF	-	TRBJ2-2	TRBV12-3/TRBV12-4	few
TGTGCCAGCAGTTTAAGGGGGAGAAATAGCAATCAGCCCCAGCATTTT	CASSLRGRNSNQPQHF	-	TRBJ1-5	TRBV12-3/TRBV12-4	-
TGTGCCAGCGCAGGGGACCAAGAGACCCAGTACTTC	CASAGDQETQYF	-	TRBJ2-5	TRBV6-4	many
TGCAGCGCCGGACAGCTTGAAGCTTTCTTT	CSAGQLEAFF	-	TRBJ1-1	TRBV29-1	few
TGCAGTGCTGGGACAGGCTATGGCTACACCTTC	CSAGTGYGYTF	TRBD1	TRBJ1-2	TRBV20-1	-
TGTGCCAGCAGCTTTGTAGCGGGGGGCATCTACGAGCAGTACTTC	CASSFVAGGIYEQYF	TRBD2	TRBJ2-7	TRBV7-9	many
TGTGCCAGTAGTATTGGGCACCCGATCTACGAGCAGTACTTC	CASSIGHPIYEQYF	-	TRBJ2-7	TRBV19	-
TGCAGCGTGACGGACATCTATGGCTACACCTTC	CSVTDIYGYTF	-	TRBJ1-2	TRBV29-1	few
TGTGCCAGCAGCCAAAATCGACCGCCAAGCAGCGCTTTCTTT	CASSQNRPPSSAFF	-	TRBJ1-1	TRBV6-5	few
TGTGCCAGCAGTAAGGGACAGGGGGCGAGTGGAAACACCATATATTTT	CASSKGQGASGNTIYF	TRBD1	TRBJ1-3	TRBV6-1	many
TGTGCCAGCAGCCAAGTTGACCGTGTTAGCACAGATACGCAGTATTTT	CASSQVDRVSTDTQYF	-	TRBJ2-3	TRBV4-2	few
TGTGCCAGCAGCTTAGGTTTTGGGGCGCGGGGGAACGAGCAGTACTTC	CASSLGFGARGNEQYF	TRBD2	TRBJ2-7	TRBV7-9	many
TGTGCCAGCCGCCAGGTCGATACGCAGTATTTT	CASRQVDTQYF	-	TRBJ2-3	TRBV27	few
TGCGCCAGCAGCCCGAGAGTGGCAGGTTACAATGAGCAGTTCTTC	CASSPRVAGYNEQFF	-	TRBJ2-1	TRBV4-3	many
TGTGCCAGCAGCTTTCGGTCTACAGGGGGCACTAGCTCCTACGAGCAGTACTTC	CASSFRSTGGTSSYEQYF	TRBD1	TRBJ2-7	TRBV5-5	-
TGCGCCAGCAGTCTAGCGGAGGTTTACGAGCAGTACTTC	CASSLAEVYEQYF	TRBD2	TRBJ2-7	TRBV5-1	few
TGCGCCAGCAGCTTTTGGACAGGGCCGACGCGATGGGGCAATGAGCAGTTCTTC	CASSFWTGPTRWGNEQFF	TRBD1	TRBJ2-1	TRBV5-1	many
TGTGCCAGCAGCCCCCAGGGGGGAGGGACCTATGGCTACACCTTC	CASSPQGGGTYGYTF	TRBD1	TRBJ1-2	TRBV7-3	many
TGCAGTGCTATGCCTTTGAGCGCTTACGAGCAGTACTTC	CSAMPLSAYEQYF	-	TRBJ2-7	TRBV20-1	many
TGTGCCAGCAGTTCCGGGCACAGCTCCTATAATTCACCCCTCCACTTT	CASSSGHSSYNSPLHF	-	TRBJ1-6	TRBV12-3/TRBV12-4	-
TGCAGTGCCGAGCCCCTGACAGAAGTGAACACTGAAGCTTTCTTT	CSAEPLTEVNTEAFF	-	TRBJ1-1	TRBV20-1	many
TGTGCCAGCAGTTCTGTGATGGGGGGATCCGAGACCCAGTACTTC	CASSSVMGGSETQYF	-	TRBJ2-5	TRBV12-3/TRBV12-4	many
TGCAGCGCTGACGGTGTTGGGTATGGCTACACCTTC	CSADGVGYGYTF	-	TRBJ1-2	TRBV29-1	few
TGCAGTGCTAGTCCCTATGGCTCGTTGGACACTGAAGCTTTCTTT	CSASPYGSLDTEAFF	-	TRBJ1-1	TRBV20-1	few
TGCGCCAGCAGCTTGGCCCCCTCTGGAAACACCATATATTTT	CASSLAPSGNTIYF	-	TRBJ1-3	TRBV5-1	many
TGCAGCGTTAGGAGTTCAGGACTCCCCGAGCAGTACTTC	CSVRSSGLPEQYF	-	TRBJ2-7	TRBV29-1	-
TGTGCCAGCAGCCCCACCCGGGACAAGCGAGACACTGAAGCTTTCTTT	CASSPTRDKRDTEAFF	-	TRBJ1-1	TRBV5-5	few
TGTGCCAGCAGTTTGACCAGCCAGGGGTTAGAGACCCAGTACTTC	CASSLTSQGLETQYF	-	TRBJ2-5	TRBV12-3/TRBV12-4	-
TGTGCCACCAGTGATTTGGGAGGTAGGGACAGGGGCCCCAAGGAGACCCAGTACTTC	CATSDLGGRDRGPKETQYF	TRBD1	TRBJ2-5	TRBV24-1	many
TGCAGTGCTAGAGATCCCAGACACCTCAGGGGCTACACCTTC	CSARDPRHLRGYTF	-	TRBJ1-2	TRBV20-1	once
TGTGCCAGCAGTTTATTCGGGACAGGGTCCACAGATACGCAGTATTTT	CASSLFGTGSTDTQYF	TRBD1	TRBJ2-3	TRBV12-3/TRBV12-4	-
TGTGCCAGCAGTTATCCCCTGGCGGGGGGACCAGATACGCAGTATTTT	CASSYPLAGGPDTQYF	TRBD2	TRBJ2-3	TRBV6-5	-
TGTGCCACCAGTGAGCAGGGTAATTCGCCAGATACGCAGTATTTT	CATSEQGNSPDTQYF	-	TRBJ2-3	TRBV24-1	few
TGTGCCAGCAGCTTAGATGGGAGGATGAACACTGAAACTTTCTTT	CASSLDGRMNTETFF	-	TRBJ1-1	TRBV7-3	-
TGTGCCAGCAGATATGACCGTAACTATGGCTACACCTTC	CASRYDRNYGYTF	-	TRBJ1-2	TRBV6-2/TRBV6-3	many
TGCAGTGCCAACCGCGCGACGGGCAATCAGCCCCAGCATTTT	CSANRATGNQPQHF	-	TRBJ1-5	TRBV20-1	-
TGTGCCAGCAGCCAATACGGCTCAGATACGCAGTATTTT	CASSQYGSDTQYF	-	TRBJ2-3	TRBV3-1	-
TGTGCCAGCAGCTCGGTAGCGGCCTACAATGAGCAGTTCTTC	CASSSVAAYNEQFF	-	TRBJ2-1	TRBV11-3	many
TGTGCCAGCAGTTACACCGGGACACCTAACTACGAGCAGTACTTC	CASSYTGTPNYEQYF	-	TRBJ2-7	TRBV6-2/TRBV6-3	few
TGTGCCAGCAGCTTAGAGCTTTCCTACGAGCAGTACTTC	CASSLELSYEQYF	-	TRBJ2-7	TRBV7-9	-
TGCAGCGTTGACAAACCCCGGGACAGGGAGCGAGCTTTCTTT	CSVDKPRDRERAFF	TRBD1	TRBJ1-1	TRBV29-1	-
TGCAGCGTTGCGGCGGGTAACTATGGCTACACCTTC	CSVAAGNYGYTF	-	TRBJ1-2	TRBV29-1	few
TGTGCCAGCAGACAATTTCGTTTGCGTGACTTCTCTGGAAACACCATATATTTT	CASRQFRLRDFSGNTIYF	-	TRBJ1-3	TRBV11-2	-
TGTGCCAGCAGGCCCACGGCGGCCAAAAACATTCAGTACTTC	CASRPTAAKNIQYF	-	TRBJ2-4	TRBV28	many